This paragraph covers one T cell receptor beta chain sequence. Its antigen is currently unknown. The germline gives CDR1 MNHEY, CDR2 SVGAGI. The CDR3 consists of 14 residues. Trimming at V came to 5 bases and at J to 6 bases, leaving 8 bases not matched to a gene. This entry is derived from a study of shared clonotypes between healthy human individuals. General observations from the study: Estimated richness was generally greater in naive than memory subsets.

All of the donors resided in Nashville, Tennessee, and each was a Caucasian adult. The test was conducted at deep level. Measured with immunoSEQ multiplex PCR; TCRdb has only the in-frame clones, and not every one. There are fewer than 3 million clones in the sample; 85% to 95% occur only once, and 0.37% lies in the top ten. The chain recombines TRBV6-5 with TRBJ2-3; 7 nucleotides match TRBD1. The receptor's source is a man aged 18 to 35 in good health. Some clones in this sample may be carry-over from other donors' samples. Sequenced input: naive CD4+ T cells from PBMCs. The subset denotes: CD45RA+ positively selected. Here the CDR3 DNA reads TGTGCCAGCAGTCGGGACAGCCCGGGGGATACGCAGTATTTT. The encoded protein is CASSRDSPGDTQYF.